The present entry profiles one T cell receptor beta chain with its context. Assay used: immunoSEQ multiplex PCR; TCRdb lists only in-frame clones, some missing. The sample lists approximately 13,000 clones, roughly 90% occurring once. CDR1 and CDR2 (germline): MGHRA, YSYEKL. The CDR3 runs to 15 residues. With 0 bases removed from V and 5 bases from J, the gap between germline ends came to 13 bases. This specimen belongs to a study of T cell changes during pregnancy in multiple sclerosis. This chain joins TRBV4-1 and TRBJ2-5; D unresolved. This sequence was found in a female donor in good health, enrolled as a control in a pregnancy study. The specimen was CD8+ T cells from peripheral blood mononuclear cells, collected after pregnancy. The CDR3 protein is CASSQDSTTSETQYF. The CDR3 DNA follows: TGCGCCAGCAGCCAAGATAGCACCACCAGCGAGACCCAGTACTTC.